These 24 T cell receptor beta chains were sequenced from one sample in a study of response to subunit inactivated influenza vaccine. TCRdb reprocessed the RT-PCR reads with MiXCR, giving one entry per CDR3 protein. The profile shows a few hundred thousand distinct CDR3 sequences, approximately 9.9% of them singletons. The sample in question was PBMCs from blood, obtained 40 to 50 days after vaccination. These receptor sequences come from a man aged 50-59 years who received an inactivated influenza vaccine.

The chain couples TRBV7-2 to TRBJ1-1; D may be TRBD1 (5 bases). Trimming removed 3 bases at V and 2 bases at J, with 13 bases between. The CDR3 has 15 residues. Germline values: CDR1 SGHTA, CDR2 FQGNSA. The CDR3 DNA reads TGTGCCAGCAGCTTGTCTGGGGGAGGAAACACTGAAGCTTTCTTT. This codes for CASSLSGGGNTEAFF.

The chain is built from TRBV6-1 and TRBJ2-3, with D possibly TRBD2 on 6 matching bases. The CDR3 runs to 15 residues. Trimming removed 4 bases from V and 3 bases from J, with 14 bases in between. Germline loops: CDR1 MNHNS, CDR2 SASEGT. CDR3: CASSARDSYTDTQYF. CDR3 bases: TGTGCCAGCAGTGCCCGGGACTCCTATACAGATACGCAGTATTTT.

This clonotype has more than one count but fewer than ten. One end of the junction does not line up with germline, which may come from a read error. The J gene is TRBJ2-5, the V gene TRBV6-5; D may be TRBD2 (5 bases). This CDR3 spans 14 amino acids. Germline V lookup: CDR1 MNHEY, CDR2 SVGAGI. The DNA of the CDR3 is TGTGCCAGCAGTAACTCGGGGTCCCAAGAGACCCAGTACTTC. Protein sequence: CASSNSGSQETQYF.

The count of this clonotype is one. The V and J genes are TRBV5-6 and TRBJ2-3; 8 bases map to TRBD1. The CDR3 sequence is 14 residues long. J lost 6 bases, V lost 4 bases, and 7 bases had no gene match. Germline V gene sequence: CDR1 SGHDT, CDR2 YYEEEE. CDR3 loop: CASSSATGGDTQYF. DNA of the CDR3: TGTGCCAGCAGCAGCGCCACAGGGGGGGATACGCAGTATTTT.

This clonotype has just a few counts. The chain carries TRBV5-6 and TRBJ2-7; D is uncertain. The CDR3 runs to 15 residues. V gave up 0 bases and J gave up 4 bases, with 14 bases separating them. Looked up from germline, CDR1 is SGHDT and CDR2 is YYEEEE. The DNA for the CDR3 is TGTGCCAGCAGCTTGGAGACAAACCCGTCTTACGAGCAGTACTTC. Translation gives CASSLETNPSYEQYF.

This clonotype was counted at least ten times. The chain uses TRBV7-2 and TRBJ1-2; tentatively, D is TRBD1 (5 bases). V lost 0 bases and J 4 bases, leaving 9 bases between the germline ends. The CDR3 is made up of 14 amino acids. The germline gives CDR1 SGHTA, CDR2 FQGNSA. CDR3 sequence reads: CASSLAQGGYGYTF. CDR3 DNA: TGTGCCAGCAGCTTAGCGCAGGGAGGCTATGGCTACACCTTC.

The chain employs TRBV7-9 and TRBJ2-7; the D gene is possibly TRBD1 (5 bases). This CDR3 is 16 amino acids long. Germline values: CDR1 SEHNR, CDR2 FQNEAQ (reference sequence). The ends were cut back, 1 base at V and 0 bases at J, with 13 bases in the middle. Here the CDR3 DNA reads TGTGCCAGCAGCTTAGACAGGTCCGTGAGCTCCTACGAGCAGTACTTC. Encoded protein: CASSLDRSVSSYEQYF.

This clonotype was seen only a few times. The V gene is TRBV7-2, the J gene TRBJ2-5; TRBD1 might be the D (6 bases). Germline CDR1 reads SGHTA; CDR2 reads FQGNSA. This CDR3 is 16 amino acids long. The ends were cut back, 4 bases at V and 4 bases at J, with 19 bases in the middle. The CDR3 reads CASSSLGTYLPETQYF. In DNA form, the CDR3 reads TGTGCCAGCAGCTCGCTCGGGACATACCTTCCAGAGACCCAGTACTTC.

The chain is built from TRBV4-3 and TRBJ2-5; D is perhaps TRBD2 (6 bases). Germline V lookup: CDR1 LGHNA, CDR2 YSLEER. The CDR3 is made up of 13 amino acids. Trimming cost V 2 bases and J 5 bases, with 9 bases left between them. As DNA, the CDR3 is TGCGCCAGCAGCCAACGAAGCGGGGAGACCCAGTACTTC. Protein product: CASSQRSGETQYF.

This clonotype appeared many times. This chain joins TRBV29-1 and TRBJ2-1; 7 nucleotides match TRBD1. The length of the CDR3 is 11 residues. Germline CDR1 is SQVTM and CDR2 is ANQGSEA. After removal of 7 bases from V and 5 bases from J, the junction contained 2 bases not matched to a gene. Written as DNA, the CDR3 is TGCAGCGCAGGGGGACACAATGAGCAGTTCTTC. Its protein is CSAGGHNEQFF.

This clonotype was seen only a few times. This chain joins TRBV20-1 and TRBJ1-2; D not resolved. There are 14 residues in the CDR3. The germline V gene has CDR1 DFQATT and CDR2 SNEGSKA (reference sequence). The V end lost 3 bases, the J end lost 0 bases, and 11 bases lay between the germline ends. The CDR3 DNA reads as TGCAGTGCTAGGTTGCTCGGAACTAACTATGGCTACACCTTC. Translation: CSARLLGTNYGYTF.

The rearrangement links TRBV4-2 to TRBJ1-5; 8 nucleotides match TRBD1. The V gene's germline CDR1 is LGHNA and CDR2 YNFKEQ. Losses at the gene ends were 2 bases for V and 3 bases for J; bases not matched to a gene: 6. This CDR3 contains 16 residues. CDR3 residues: CASSQHGQGNNQPQHF. DNA of the CDR3: TGTGCCAGCAGCCAACACGGACAGGGCAACAATCAGCCCCAGCATTTT.

In nucleotides, the CDR3 is TGTGCCATCAGCGTGAATAGTAAACTTAACTATGGCTACACCTTC. It yields the protein CAISVNSKLNYGYTF. The chain carries TRBV10-3 and TRBJ1-2, with D unclear. CDR1 and CDR2 (germline): ENHRY, SYGVKD. Trimming stripped 6 bases from V and 1 base from J, with 15 bases between. The CDR3 covers 15 residues.

This clonotype was picked up a small number of times. The chain uses TRBV3-1 and TRBJ1-1, with D possibly TRBD1 on 5 matching bases. Germline V lookup: CDR1 LGHDT, CDR2 YNNKEL (reference sequence). The CDR3 totals 11 residues. Trimming stripped 4 bases from V and 11 bases from J, with 11 bases between. CDR3 protein: CASSRRGVAFF. The CDR3 DNA follows: TGTGCCAGCAGCCGCCGGGGCGTGGCTTTCTTT.

The chain carries TRBV3-1 and TRBJ2-7; D possibly corresponds to TRBD1 (6 bases). CDR1 LGHDT and CDR2 YNNKEL come from the germline V gene (reference sequence). CDR3 length equals 16 residues. The V end was cut by 0 bases, the J end by 5 bases, with 17 bases between. CDR3 coding DNA: TGTGCCAGCAGCCAAGATAGGGTGGCAGGGGTGGACGAGCAGTACTTC. Translating gives CASSQDRVAGVDEQYF.

This clonotype was seen a handful of times. V is TRBV21-1 and J is TRBJ1-6; the table's D call TRBD1 went unverified against the DNA. TRBV21-1 is shown as a pseudogene. CDR3 length: 17 residues. The CDR3 spells CASSTRDRIPIGSPLHF. The CDR3 DNA is TGTGCCAGCAGCACCCGGGACAGGATACCAATAGGCTCACCCCTCCACTTT.

The count of this clonotype is one. In DNA, the CDR3 is TGCGCCAGCAGTCGGGACAGGGGGCCCAAAAACATTCAGTACTTC. Translation gives CASSRDRGPKNIQYF. The chain carries TRBV5-1 and TRBJ2-4; 12 bases line up with TRBD1. CDR1 is SGHRS and CDR2 is YFSETQ in the germline V gene. The V segment lost 5 bases and the J segment 2 bases; nucleotides outside the gene matches: 2. This CDR3 has 15 residues.

This clonotype was seen repeatedly, ten times or more. This sequence joins TRBV12-3 or TRBV12-4 and TRBJ2-3, with 7 bases matching TRBD1. V trimming: 5 bases; J trimming: 3 bases; junction bases outside the gene matches: 5. The CDR3 spans 14 residues. CDR3 sequence (DNA): TGTGCCAGCAGTCTGACGACAGGGACAGATACGCAGTATTTT. Translated: CASSLTTGTDTQYF.

This clonotype was detected a few times. This sequence joins TRBV7-2 and TRBJ2-1; 7 nucleotides align to TRBD1. After removal of 6 bases from V and 2 bases from J, the junction contained 7 bases not matched to a gene. CDR3 size: 15 residues. CDR1 is SGHTA, CDR2 FQGNSA, per germline. CDR3 in DNA: TGTGCCAGCAGACAAGGACAGGCTCCCTACAATGAGCAGTTCTTC. Translated, it gives CASRQGQAPYNEQFF.

This chain links TRBV6-2 or TRBV6-3 with TRBJ2-1, with D perhaps matching TRBD2 (7 bases). The germline V gene encodes CDR1 MNHEY and CDR2 SVGEGT. V was trimmed by 6 bases and J by 2 bases, leaving 17 bases between them. The CDR3 length is 16 residues. In DNA form, the CDR3 reads TGTGCCAGCAGAGAGAAGGGGGGGAAGGCCTACAATGAGCAGTTCTTC. This gives the protein CASREKGGKAYNEQFF.

This clonotype has more than one count but fewer than ten. This sequence joins TRBV20-1 and TRBJ1-1; possible D gene TRBD1, 6 bases. Per germline, CDR1 DFQATT and CDR2 SNEGSKA (reference sequence). The CDR3 is made up of 13 amino acids. V dropped 4 bases and J dropped 5 bases, with 14 bases sitting between them. The CDR3 loop is CSATQQGGTEAFF. For the CDR3, the DNA is TGCAGTGCTACCCAACAGGGTGGAACTGAAGCTTTCTTT.

This clonotype was detected only a few times. The chain uses TRBV7-9 and TRBJ2-2; the D is unclear. This CDR3 has 16 residues. V was clipped by 6 bases and J by 4 bases, with 18 bases between them. Germline values: CDR1 SEHNR, CDR2 FQNEAQ (reference sequence). CDR3 sequence (DNA): TGTGCCAGCAGGCACCTCGGGCAGGCTATCACCGGGGAGCTGTTTTTT. Translating gives CASRHLGQAITGELFF.

A few counts support this clonotype. V and J are TRBV10-3 and TRBJ1-5; 7 bases match TRBD1. Per the germline V gene, CDR1 is ENHRY and CDR2 is SYGVKD. The CDR3 is 14 amino acids. V dropped 3 bases and J dropped 2; count of bases not matched to a gene: 1. The CDR3 DNA is TGTGCCATCAGTGATGGGACAGGCAATCAGCCCCAGCATTTT. Its protein is CAISDGTGNQPQHF.

This sequence joins TRBV7-2 and TRBJ2-1; D gene unclear. The CDR3 totals 14 residues. Between the trimmed V and J ends, which lost 5 bases and 3 bases, there was a span of 11 bases. Germline lookup yields CDR1 SGHTA and CDR2 FQGNSA. CDR3 sequence reads: CASSRMAVYNEQFF. In DNA, the CDR3 is TGTGCCAGCAGCCGGATGGCTGTCTACAATGAGCAGTTCTTC.